This TCR beta chain is drawn from a study of blood T cell repertoires in COVID-19. Study context: Acute and convalescent COVID-19 samples came from the United States, Italy and Spain. T cells, B-cell-depleted T cells, or PBMCs provided the cDNA or gDNA that served as material.

CDR1 SNHLY and CDR2 FYNNEI come from the germline V gene. J was trimmed by 5 bases and V by 6 bases; bases with no gene match: 8. This CDR3 has 15 residues. Clones were sequenced by immunoSEQ multiplex PCR, and TCRdb holds only the in-frame ones, with some missing. Among around 100,000 clones listed, 70% to 90% were seen once. Sequenced input: peripheral blood. This sequence joins TRBV2 and TRBJ2-5; 11 bases match TRBD2. This TCR was recovered from a human donor in a cohort sampled during active COVID-19. The CDR3 region is CASSVSGRAFETQYF. Written as DNA, the CDR3 is TGTGCCAGCAGCGTTAGCGGGAGGGCGTTCGAGACCCAGTACTTC.